This T cell receptor beta chain came from a study of blood T cell repertoires in COVID-19. Trimming removed 5 bases from V and 5 bases from J; junction bases left unmatched: 7. This CDR3 region has 14 residues. In germline, CDR1 is LNHDA, CDR2 SQIVND (reference sequence). Per the original methods: Cell counts per sample came from amplifying reference gene primers. The data were produced by immunoSEQ multiplex PCR, yet TCRdb's version contains in-frame clones alone and is incomplete. D and trimming come from the DNA, and the V and J calls and clone size come from that table. The sample includes 200,000 to 250,000 clones, approximately 90% seen only once; the top ten take over 3%.

The receptor was isolated from a woman aged 40 to 55 with acute COVID-19. The sequenced sample consisted of PBMCs or T cells enriched from blood (not recorded which). This chain uses TRBV19 with TRBJ2-7; 9 nucleotides match TRBD1. The CDR3 here is CASSVGQGSDEQYF. DNA of the CDR3: TGTGCCAGTAGTGTTGGACAGGGGTCGGACGAGCAGTACTTC.